This T cell receptor beta chain was found in a study of shared clonotypes between healthy human individuals. Findings and limits, study-wide: As a rule, naive subsets had a larger estimated richness than memory subsets. Clonotypes not shared had lower generation probabilities than those common to all four donors.

Deep-level assay runs were performed. Method: immunoSEQ multiplex PCR; TCRdb's copy keeps in-frame clones and lacks some. The sample has some 2.1 million clones, approximately 94% seen once. The CDR3 sequence is 13 residues long. Germline V lookup: CDR1 MNHEY, CDR2 SVGAGI. Trimming took 0 bases from V and 4 from J, leaving 7 bases between them. About this clone: Its specificity is not known. Other nucleotide sequences in the sample specify the same CDR3.

The naive CD8 fraction comprised CD45RO-negative cells positively selected for CCR7 and excluded terminally differentiated effector memory CD45RA+ cells. The receptor was isolated from a man younger than 35 in good health. The source material was naive CD8+ T cells sorted from blood. This chain joins TRBV6-5 and TRBJ2-7; possible D gene TRBD1, 6 bases. CDR3 bases: TGTGCCAGCAGTTACTCCCAGGGGTACGAGCAGTACTTC. As protein: CASSYSQGYEQYF.